This section outlines one T cell receptor beta chain sequence together with its context. Its antigen is not identified. The record originates from a study of cytomegalovirus exposure and HLA in healthy donors. Findings and caveats of the study: Rarity held for most TCR sequences, but there were some public TCRs that occurred in many donors.

Germline assignment: CDR1 GTSNPN and CDR2 SVGIG (reference sequence). With V trimmed by 2 bases and J by 5 bases, 13 bases remained unmatched. The length of the CDR3 is 17 residues. TCRdb keeps only in-frame clones here, not all; method: immunoSEQ multiplex PCR. The table has about 130,000 clones, 82% seen once. The chain couples TRBV30 to TRBJ2-7; the match to TRBD2 covers 12 bases. The sample taken for sequencing was PBMCs. This clonotype was obtained from a young man in good health and CMV-seropositive. The CDR3: CAWSPRLAGGTPHEQYF. DNA of the CDR3: TGTGCCTGGAGTCCTCGGCTAGCGGGAGGGACCCCCCACGAGCAGTACTTC. The complete variable domain, with remaining parts taken from reference TRBV30 and TRBJ2-7, reads SQTIHQWPATLVQPVGSPLSLECTVEGTSNPNLYWYRQAAGRGLQLLFYSVGIGQISSEVPQNLSASRPQDRQFILSSKKLLLSDSGFYLCAWSPRLAGGTPHEQYFGPGTRLTVT.